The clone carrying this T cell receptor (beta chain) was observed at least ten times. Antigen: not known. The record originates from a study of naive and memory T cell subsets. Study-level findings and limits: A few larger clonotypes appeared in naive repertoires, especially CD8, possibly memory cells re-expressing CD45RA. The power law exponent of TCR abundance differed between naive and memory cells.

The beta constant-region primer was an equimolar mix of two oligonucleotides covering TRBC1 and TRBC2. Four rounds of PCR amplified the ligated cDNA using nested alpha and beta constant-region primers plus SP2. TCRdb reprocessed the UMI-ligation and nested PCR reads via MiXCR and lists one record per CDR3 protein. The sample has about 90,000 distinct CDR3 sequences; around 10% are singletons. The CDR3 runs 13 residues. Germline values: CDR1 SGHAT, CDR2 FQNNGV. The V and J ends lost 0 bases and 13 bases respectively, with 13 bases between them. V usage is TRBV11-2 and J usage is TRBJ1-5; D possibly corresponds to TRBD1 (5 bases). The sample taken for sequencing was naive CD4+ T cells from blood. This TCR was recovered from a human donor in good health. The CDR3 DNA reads TGTGCCAGCAGCTTAGATCGAGACAGACCTCAGCATTTT. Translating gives CASSLDRDRPQHF. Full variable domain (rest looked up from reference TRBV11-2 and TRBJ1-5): EAGVAQSPRYKIIEKRQSVAFWCNPISGHATLYWYQQILGQGPKLLIQFQNNGVVDDSQLPKDRFSAERLKGVDSTLKIQPAKLEDSAVYLCASSLDRDRPQHFGDGTRLSIL.